The rows below give T cell receptor beta chains drawn from one sample of a study of T cells in Graves' hyperthyroidism and ophthalmopathy. From the multiplex PCR reads, TCRdb called clonotypes with MiXCR, one entry per CDR3 protein. The sample holds roughly 300,000 distinct CDR3 sequences; roughly 18% are singletons and the top ten take approximately 54%. The sample comprised blood. These receptors all come from a woman aged 50 to 60 with Graves' hyperthyroidism. The CDR3 runs from the conserved cysteine through the conserved F or W. The D gene is left open where the match is weak. Not all rows give a size; the values are once, few, many and, for expanded clones, a class.

TRBD2	few	TRBJ2-5	TRBV29-1	CSAGLAGVETQYF	TGCAGCGCGGGACTAGCGGGAGTAGAGACCCAGTACTTC
NA	NA	TRBJ1-5	TRBV6-1	CASAGGWVQPQHF	TGTGCCAGCGCCGGCGGTTGGGTCCAGCCCCAGCATTTT
NA	many	TRBJ1-4	TRBV5-1	CASSLGNEKLFF	TGTGCCAGCAGCCTGGGCAATGAAAAACTGTTTTTT
NA	NA	TRBJ2-1	TRBV3-1	CASSARTAPFTSYNEQFF	TGTGCCAGCAGCGCGCGAACGGCGCCGTTTACCTCCTACAATGAGCAGTTCTTC
TRBD1	few	TRBJ2-2	TRBV10-3	CASSAQDRGGTGELFF	TGTGCCAGCAGTGCCCAGGACAGGGGCGGGACCGGGGAGCTGTTTTTT
NA	few	TRBJ1-1	TRBV5-1	CASTYGGGNRDRRNTEAFF	TGCGCCAGCACCTATGGGGGGGGAAACAGGGATAGGAGGAACACTGAAGCTTTCTTT
NA	few	TRBJ1-4	TRBV6-1	CASSQSPNEKLFF	TGTGCCAGCAGTCAGAGCCCAAATGAAAAACTGTTTTTT
TRBD1	few	TRBJ2-2	TRBV27	CASGDRANTGELFF	TGTGCCAGCGGGGACAGGGCAAACACCGGGGAGCTGTTTTTT
NA	NA	TRBJ2-2	TRBV10-2	CASNTPGGTGELFF	TGCGCCAGCAACACCCCTGGGGGCACCGGGGAGCTGTTTTTT
NA	NA	TRBJ2-4	TRBV2	CASSETTHLQGLTKNIQYF	TGTGCCAGCAGTGAGACTACTCATTTGCAGGGGCTAACCAAAAACATTCAGTACTTC
NA	NA	TRBJ1-1	TRBV3-1	CASSPRQKGTEAFF	TGTGCCAGCAGCCCTAGACAGAAAGGTACTGAAGCTTTCTTT
NA	many	TRBJ2-5	TRBV18	CASSPSGIGTQYF	TGTGCCAGCTCACCAAGTGGGATTGGGACCCAGTACTTC
TRBD1	many	TRBJ2-5	TRBV27	CASSFRGLETQYF	TGTGCCAGCAGTTTCAGGGGGCTGGAGACCCAGTACTTC
TRBD2	many	TRBJ2-7	TRBV7-2	CASRLTSDHEQYF	TGTGCCAGCAGGTTGACTAGCGACCACGAGCAGTACTTC
NA	few	TRBJ1-4	TRBV28	CAGNDDGVDEKLFF	TGTGCCGGCAACGACGACGGAGTGGATGAAAAACTGTTTTTT
NA	many	TRBJ1-1	TRBV5-1	CASSLGQGYDTEAFF	TGCGCCAGCAGCTTGGGGCAGGGTTACGACACTGAAGCTTTCTTT
NA	many	TRBJ1-1	TRBV10-3	CAISSGQMNTEAFF	TGTGCCATCAGTTCCGGACAGATGAACACTGAAGCTTTCTTT
TRBD1	NA	TRBJ1-1	TRBV11-2	CASSLGLGQPAFF	TGTGCCAGCAGCTTAGGATTGGGACAGCCCGCTTTCTTT
NA	NA	TRBJ1-5	TRBV19	CASGGGPRKVHQPQHF	TGTGCCAGTGGTGGGGGTCCCAGAAAGGTACATCAGCCCCAGCATTTT
NA	few	TRBJ2-1	TRBV29-1	CSVGHREYNEQFF	TGCAGCGTTGGCCACAGGGAATACAATGAGCAGTTCTTC
NA	NA	TRBJ2-1	TRBV6-5	CASSYSDRFNEQFF	TGTGCCAGCAGTTACTCGGATAGATTCAATGAGCAGTTCTTC
NA	NA	TRBJ2-5	TRBV2	CASKGGATQYF	TGTGCCAGCAAGGGGGGGGCGACCCAGTACTTC
NA	NA	TRBJ2-1	TRBV7-3	CASSLTGGYNEQFF	TGTGCCAGCAGCTTAACGGGGGGATACAATGAGCAGTTCTTC
TRBD1	many	TRBJ1-6	TRBV3-1	CASSGTGDFDSALHF	TGTGCCAGCAGTGGGACAGGGGACTTCGATTCGGCCCTCCACTTT
NA	once	TRBJ2-2	TRBV19	CASMGDGELFF	TGTGCCAGTATGGGTGACGGGGAGCTGTTTTTT
TRBD1	many	TRBJ2-3	TRBV6-2/TRBV6-3	CASTLIGQVSQYF	TGTGCCAGCACCTTAATCGGACAGGTCTCGCAGTATTTT
TRBD2	many	TRBJ2-1	TRBV18	CASSPDLAGGYNEQFF	TGTGCCAGCTCACCTGATCTAGCGGGAGGGTACAATGAGCAGTTCTTC
TRBD1	few	TRBJ1-2	TRBV10-3	CAISSGTAAKPYGYTF	TGTGCCATCAGCTCGGGGACAGCCGCAAAGCCCTATGGCTACACCTTC
TRBD1	few	TRBJ1-4	TRBV7-9	CASSDSEDGQGGNEKLFF	TGTGCCAGCAGCGACTCCGAAGACGGACAGGGCGGTAATGAAAAACTGTTTTTT